Reported below is one T cell receptor beta chain. Antigen unknown. This sample is drawn from a study of a mutant IDH1 vaccine in newly diagnosed glioma. Study-level information: Vaccines began 4-6 weeks after radiotherapy alone, or with temozolomide cycles. The study, taken as a whole, reports: Any relationship between pseudoprogression and changes in top peripheral T cell clonotypes seemed absent.

CDR3 length equals 13 residues. V was pared by 7 bases and J by 10 bases, with 17 bases between. The germline gives CDR1 SNHLY, CDR2 FYNNEI. Data came from immunoSEQ multiplex PCR; TCRdb stores just in-frame clones and leaves some out. In the table there are about 36,000 clones, about four fifths of which are singletons. As to time point: week 11, during vaccination. The study gave 300 ug of mutant IDH1 20-mer peptide per vaccine dose, with topical imiquimod. The material was peripheral blood mononuclear cells (PBMCs), obtained from a glioma patient whose treatment included an IDH1 peptide vaccine. The genes are TRBV2 and TRBJ2-1; unclear D gene. This TCR derives from a young woman with glioma. Some clones in this sample may be carry-over from other donors' samples. The chain's CDR3 is CASITAQRTEQFF. The DNA for the CDR3 is TGTGCCAGCATTACCGCCCAGAGAACCGAGCAGTTCTTC.